A single sample gave rise to the 11 T cell receptor beta chains below, sequenced in a study of cytomegalovirus exposure and HLA in healthy donors. PCR amplification relied on 60 Vbeta primers (plus 13 Jbeta primers). Libraries were prepared by immunoSEQ multiplex PCR; TCRdb keeps only in-frame clonotypes and omits some of them. The sample yields roughly 150,000 clones, 70% to 90% seen once. Sequenced: PBMCs. The receptors stem from a woman aged 40 to 55 in good health and CMV-seropositive.

The rearrangement joins TRBV28 to TRBJ2-2; D not certain. The germline V gene has CDR1 MDHEN and CDR2 SYDVKM. V was clipped by 3 bases and J by 9 bases, with 8 bases between them. The CDR3 covers 12 residues. In DNA, the CDR3 is TGTGCCAGCAGTTTGGGCCGCCGGGAGCTGTTTTTT. Translating gives CASSLGRRELFF.

The chain combines TRBV5-5 with TRBJ1-1; D call uncertain. The CDR3 sequence is 15 residues long. V gave up 0 bases and J gave up 4 bases, with 13 bases separating them. Germline V gives CDR1 SGHKS, CDR2 YYEKEE (reference sequence). The CDR3 loop is CASSLGEGRGTEAFF. The CDR3 DNA reads as TGTGCCAGCAGCTTGGGGGAGGGCCGGGGCACTGAAGCTTTCTTT.

This clone came up once. CDR3 sequence: CASTDGTETYEQYF. The DNA of the CDR3 is TGTGCCAGCACCGACGGGACAGAAACCTACGAGCAGTACTTC. The gene calls are TRBV21-1 and TRBJ2-7; the listed D gene, TRBD1, was not tested against the DNA. TRBV21-1 is given as a pseudogene. This CDR3 is built from 14 residues.

This chain joins TRBV5-6 and TRBJ2-5; 13 bases are shared with TRBD2. Losses at the gene ends were 4 bases for V and 5 bases for J; bases not matched to a gene: 5. CDR3 size: 15 residues. Per germline, CDR1 SGHDT and CDR2 YYEEEE. The CDR3 DNA sequence: TGTGCCAGCAGCCATAGACTAGCGGGGGGTGAGACCCAGTACTTC. It yields the protein CASSHRLAGGETQYF.

The gene calls are TRBV7-9 and TRBJ2-7, with TRBD2 as a possible D gene (6 bases). Per the germline V gene, CDR1 is SEHNR and CDR2 is FQNEAQ (reference sequence). The V gene lost 5 bases and the J gene lost 1 base, with 12 bases spanning the gap. This CDR3 spans 14 amino acids. The CDR3 DNA follows: TGTGCCAGCAGCGCCCACGGGACTTCCTACGAGCAGTACTTC. Its translation: CASSAHGTSYEQYF.

This clone was found once. The CDR3: CASSLVTSSNNEQFF. The CDR3 nucleotides read TGTGCCAGCAGTTTAGTGACTAGTAGTAACAATGAGCAGTTCTTC. This chain links TRBV28 with TRBJ2-1; TRBD2 is a possible D gene (6 bases). This CDR3 comprises 15 residues. CDR1 and CDR2 (germline): MDHEN, SYDVKM. Trimming left V 2 bases short and J 5 bases short, with 13 bases between.

Only a few counts were recorded for this clone. The V call is TRBV4-3, the J call TRBJ1-2, with 11 bases fitting TRBD1. The germline V gene has CDR1 LGHNA and CDR2 YSLEER. The CDR3 extends over 19 amino acids. J lost 11 bases, V lost 0 bases, and 20 bases had no gene match. This CDR3 is CASSQDFPGQGEMGMRYTF. For the CDR3, the DNA is TGCGCCAGCAGCCAAGATTTCCCGGGACAGGGGGAGATGGGGATGAGGTACACCTTC.

The rearrangement links TRBV7-2 to TRBJ2-7, with TRBD2 as a possible D gene (5 bases). Germline lookup yields CDR1 SGHTA and CDR2 FQGNSA. The CDR3 loop spans 14 amino acids. V was cut by 1 base and J by 1 base, with 8 bases left in between. CDR3 sequence (DNA): TGTGCCAGCAGCTTAGAGAGGGTATCCTACGAGCAGTACTTC. Its protein is CASSLERVSYEQYF. Filled out from reference TRBV7-2 and TRBJ2-7, the complete variable domain reads GAGVSQSPSNKVTEKGKDVELRCDPISGHTALYWYRQSLGQGLEFLIYFQGNSAPDKSGLPSDRFSAERTGGSVSTLTIQRTQQEDSAVYLCASSLERVSYEQYFGPGTRLTVT.

The rearrangement links TRBV19 to TRBJ1-3, with D perhaps TRBD1 (6 bases). The CDR3 spans 14 residues. Per germline, CDR1 LNHDA and CDR2 SQIVND (reference sequence). Trimming cost V 8 bases and J 0 bases, with 11 bases left between them. The CDR3 DNA follows: TGTGCCAGTCAGCAGGGGAACTCTGGAAACACCATATATTTT. Protein sequence: CASQQGNSGNTIYF.

The chain is built from TRBV7-2 and TRBJ1-1; the D gene is possibly TRBD1 (6 bases). Germline loops: CDR1 SGHTA, CDR2 FQGNSA. The CDR3 has 14 amino acids. V was cut by 2 bases and J by 4 bases, with 11 bases left in between. The DNA of the CDR3 is TGTGCCAGCAGCTTACGCAGGGGAAGCACTGAAGCTTTCTTT. The encoded protein is CASSLRRGSTEAFF.

This rearrangement joins TRBV28 to TRBJ2-3, with TRBD2 matching 7 bases. V lost 6 bases, J lost 2 bases, and 8 bases stayed unmatched. The CDR3 loop spans 15 amino acids. The germline V gene encodes CDR1 MDHEN and CDR2 SYDVKM. The CDR3 loop is CASRLGGSDTDTQYF. The CDR3, as DNA: TGTGCCAGCAGACTCGGGGGGTCGGACACAGATACGCAGTATTTT. The entire variable domain, with the rest obtained from reference TRBV28 and TRBJ2-3, is as follows: DVKVTQSSRYLVKRTGEKVFLECVQDMDHENMFWYRQDPGLGLRLIYFSYDVKMKEKGDIPEGYSVSREKKERFSLILESASTNQTSMYLCASRLGGSDTDTQYFGPGTRLTVL.